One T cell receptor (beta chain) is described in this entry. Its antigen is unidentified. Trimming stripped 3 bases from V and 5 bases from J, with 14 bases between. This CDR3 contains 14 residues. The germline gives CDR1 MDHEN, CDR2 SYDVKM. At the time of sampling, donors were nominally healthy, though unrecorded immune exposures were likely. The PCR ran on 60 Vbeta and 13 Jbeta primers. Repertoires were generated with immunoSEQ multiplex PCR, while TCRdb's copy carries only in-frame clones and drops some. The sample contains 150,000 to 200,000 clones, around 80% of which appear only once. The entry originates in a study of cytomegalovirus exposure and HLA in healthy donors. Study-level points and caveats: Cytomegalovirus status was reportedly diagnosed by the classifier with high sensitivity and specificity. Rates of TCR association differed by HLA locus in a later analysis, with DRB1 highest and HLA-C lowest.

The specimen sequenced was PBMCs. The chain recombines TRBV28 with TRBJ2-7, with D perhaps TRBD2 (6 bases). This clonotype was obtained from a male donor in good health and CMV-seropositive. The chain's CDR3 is CASSFSGPKNEQYF. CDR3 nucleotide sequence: TGTGCCAGCAGTTTTAGCGGTCCTAAAAACGAGCAGTACTTC.